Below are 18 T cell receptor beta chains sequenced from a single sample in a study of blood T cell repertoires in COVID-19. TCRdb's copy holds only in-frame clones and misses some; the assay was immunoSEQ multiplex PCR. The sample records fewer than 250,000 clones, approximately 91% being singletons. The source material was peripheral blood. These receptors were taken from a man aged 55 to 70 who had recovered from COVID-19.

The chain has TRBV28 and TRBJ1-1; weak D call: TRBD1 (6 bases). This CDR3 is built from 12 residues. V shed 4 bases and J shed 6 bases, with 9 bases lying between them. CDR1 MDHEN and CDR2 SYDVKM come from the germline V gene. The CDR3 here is CASSSNRAEAFF. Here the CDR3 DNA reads TGTGCCAGCAGTTCGAACAGGGCTGAAGCTTTCTTT. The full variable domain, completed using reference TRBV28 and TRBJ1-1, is DVKVTQSSRYLVKRTGEKVFLECVQDMDHENMFWYRQDPGLGLRLIYFSYDVKMKEKGDIPEGYSVSREKKERFSLILESASTNQTSMYLCASSSNRAEAFFGQGTRLTVV.

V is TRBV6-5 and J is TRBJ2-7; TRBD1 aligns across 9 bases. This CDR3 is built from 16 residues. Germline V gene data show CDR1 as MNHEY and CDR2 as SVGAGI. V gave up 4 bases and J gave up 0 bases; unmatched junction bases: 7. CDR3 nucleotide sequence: TGTGCCAGCAGTTCGGTTTGGACAGGGGCCTCCTACGAGCAGTACTTC. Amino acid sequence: CASSSVWTGASYEQYF.

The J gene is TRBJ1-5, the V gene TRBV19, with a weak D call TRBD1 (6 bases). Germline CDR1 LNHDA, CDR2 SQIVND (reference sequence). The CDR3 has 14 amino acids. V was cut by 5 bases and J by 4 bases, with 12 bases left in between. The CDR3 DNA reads TGTGCCAGTAGTCCCCAACAGGGAAATCAGCCCCAGCATTTT. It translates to CASSPQQGNQPQHF.

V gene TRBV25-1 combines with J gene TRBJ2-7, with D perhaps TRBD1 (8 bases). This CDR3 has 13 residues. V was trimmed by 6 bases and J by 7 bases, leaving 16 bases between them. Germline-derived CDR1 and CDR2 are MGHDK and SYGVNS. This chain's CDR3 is CASRRQGRGEQYF. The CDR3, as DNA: TGTGCCAGCAGAAGACAGGGGAGGGGAGAGCAGTACTTC.

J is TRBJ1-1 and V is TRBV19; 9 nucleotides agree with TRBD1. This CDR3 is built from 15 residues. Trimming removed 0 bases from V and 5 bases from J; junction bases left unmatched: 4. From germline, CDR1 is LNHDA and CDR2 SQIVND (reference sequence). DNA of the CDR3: TGTGCCAGTAGTATAGACGACAGGGGGGGAACTGAAGCTTTCTTT. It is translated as CASSIDDRGGTEAFF.

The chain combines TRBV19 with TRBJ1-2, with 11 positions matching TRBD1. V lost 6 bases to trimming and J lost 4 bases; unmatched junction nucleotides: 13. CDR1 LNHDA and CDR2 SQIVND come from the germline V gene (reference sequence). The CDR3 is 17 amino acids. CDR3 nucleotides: TGTGCCAGTAGACCCCTTTCCGGGACAGGGGGTAGCTATGGCTACACCTTC. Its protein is CASRPLSGTGGSYGYTF.

In DNA form, the CDR3 reads TGTGCCAGCAGCGATACTAGCGGACTTTACAATGAGCAGTTCTTC. This codes for CASSDTSGLYNEQFF. The V and J genes are TRBV6-5 and TRBJ2-1; the match to TRBD2 covers 8 bases. The CDR3 has 15 residues. Germline V gene sequence: CDR1 MNHEY, CDR2 SVGAGI. With V trimmed by 6 bases and J by 4 bases, 8 bases remained unmatched.

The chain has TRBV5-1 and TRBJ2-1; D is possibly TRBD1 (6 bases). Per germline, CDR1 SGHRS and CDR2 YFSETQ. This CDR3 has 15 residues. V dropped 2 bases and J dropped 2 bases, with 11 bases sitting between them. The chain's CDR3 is CASSLNTGPYNEQFF. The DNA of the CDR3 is TGCGCCAGCAGCTTAAATACAGGGCCCTACAATGAGCAGTTCTTC.

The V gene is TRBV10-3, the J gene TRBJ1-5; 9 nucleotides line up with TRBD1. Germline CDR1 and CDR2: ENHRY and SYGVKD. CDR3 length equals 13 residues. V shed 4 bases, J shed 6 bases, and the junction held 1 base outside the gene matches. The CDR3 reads CAISGTGAQPQHF. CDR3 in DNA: TGTGCCATCAGTGGGACAGGGGCTCAGCCCCAGCATTTT.

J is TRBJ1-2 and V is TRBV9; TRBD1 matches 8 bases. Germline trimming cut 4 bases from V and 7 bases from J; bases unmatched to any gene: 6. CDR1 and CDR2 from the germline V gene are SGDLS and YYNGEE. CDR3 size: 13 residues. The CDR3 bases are TGTGCCAGCAGCCCTTACAGGGGGGCTGGCTACACCTTC. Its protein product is CASSPYRGAGYTF.

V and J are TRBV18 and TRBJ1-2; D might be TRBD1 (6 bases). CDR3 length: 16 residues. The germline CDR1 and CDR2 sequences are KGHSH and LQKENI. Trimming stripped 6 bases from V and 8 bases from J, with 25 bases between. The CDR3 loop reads CASSSREQGGFHGYTF. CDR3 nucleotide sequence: TGTGCCAGCTCCAGCAGGGAACAGGGTGGATTTCACGGCTACACCTTC.

CDR3 coding DNA: TGTGCCAGCAGCGCAAGACATGGCGTTTCGGGGAGGGCTAATGAAAAACTGTTTTTT. It yields the protein CASSARHGVSGRANEKLFF. The V gene is TRBV14, the J gene TRBJ1-4; no clear D. V was clipped by 5 bases and J by 3 bases, with 25 bases between them. This CDR3 comprises 19 residues. Germline V gene data show CDR1 as SGHDN and CDR2 as FVKESK. Together with reference TRBV14 and TRBJ1-4, the CDR3 gives the full variable domain: EAGVTQFPSHSVIEKGQTVTLRCDPISGHDNLYWYRRVMGKEIKFLLHFVKESKQDESGMPNNRFLAERTGGTYSTLKVQPAELEDSGVYFCASSARHGVSGRANEKLFFGSGTQLSVL.

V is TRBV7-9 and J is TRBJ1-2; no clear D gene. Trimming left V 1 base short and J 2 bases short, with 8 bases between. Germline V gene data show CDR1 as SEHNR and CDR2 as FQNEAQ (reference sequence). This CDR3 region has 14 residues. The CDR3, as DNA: TGTGCCAGCAGCTTAGACAGTTTAAACTATGGCTACACCTTC. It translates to CASSLDSLNYGYTF.

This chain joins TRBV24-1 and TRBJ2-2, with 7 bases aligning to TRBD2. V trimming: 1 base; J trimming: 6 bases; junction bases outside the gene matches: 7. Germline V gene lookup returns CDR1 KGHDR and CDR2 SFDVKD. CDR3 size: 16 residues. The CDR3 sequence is CATSDFGREGAGELFF. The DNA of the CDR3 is TGTGCCACCAGTGATTTTGGCAGGGAGGGAGCCGGGGAGCTGTTTTTT.

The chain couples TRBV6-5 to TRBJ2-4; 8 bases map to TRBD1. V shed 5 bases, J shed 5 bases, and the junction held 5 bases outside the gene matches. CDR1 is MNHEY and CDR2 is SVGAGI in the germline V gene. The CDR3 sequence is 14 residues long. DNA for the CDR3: TGTGCCAGCAGTCAGGACAGGGCCCAAAACATTCAGTACTTC. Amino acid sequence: CASSQDRAQNIQYF.

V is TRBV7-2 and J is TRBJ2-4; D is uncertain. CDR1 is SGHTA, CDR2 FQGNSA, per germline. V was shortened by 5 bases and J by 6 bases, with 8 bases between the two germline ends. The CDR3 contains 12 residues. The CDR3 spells CASSPGRNIQYF. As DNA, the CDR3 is TGTGCCAGCAGCCCAGGCAGAAACATTCAGTACTTC.

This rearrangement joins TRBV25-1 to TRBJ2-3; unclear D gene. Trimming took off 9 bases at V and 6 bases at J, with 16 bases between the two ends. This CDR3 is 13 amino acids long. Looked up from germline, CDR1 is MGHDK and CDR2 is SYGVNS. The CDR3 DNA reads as TGTGCCAGGATGAAGTGTTCCGCGGATACGCAGTATTTT. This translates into CARMKCSADTQYF.

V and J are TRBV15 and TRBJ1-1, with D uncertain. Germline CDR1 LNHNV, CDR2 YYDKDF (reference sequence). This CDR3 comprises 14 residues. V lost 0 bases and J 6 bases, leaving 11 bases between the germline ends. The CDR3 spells CATSRDRQAPEAFF. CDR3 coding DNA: TGTGCCACCAGCAGAGATCGTCAGGCCCCTGAAGCTTTCTTT.